The next 22 T cell receptor beta chains were all read from a single sample in a study of blood T cell repertoires in COVID-19. The data were produced by immunoSEQ multiplex PCR, yet TCRdb's version contains in-frame clones alone and is incomplete. In the table there are about 320,000 clones, approximately 84% of which are singletons. Sequencing was carried out using PBMCs or T cells enriched from blood (not recorded which). Receptors were obtained from a young woman who had recovered from COVID-19.

This chain uses TRBV20-1 with TRBJ1-6; TRBD1 agrees at 7 bases. CDR3 length equals 15 residues. V lost 3 bases and J lost 5; bases outside the gene matches: 7. CDR1 is DFQATT and CDR2 is SNEGSKA in the germline V gene (reference sequence). CDR3 in amino acids: CSASSAGGDNSPLHF. CDR3 in DNA: TGCAGTGCTAGTTCGGCAGGGGGAGATAATTCACCCCTCCACTTT.

The chain recombines TRBV5-5 with TRBJ2-1, with 8 bases lining up with TRBD2. Trimming at V came to 1 base and at J to 6 bases, leaving 9 bases not matched to a gene. The germline V gene encodes CDR1 SGHKS and CDR2 YYEKEE (reference sequence). The CDR3 has 16 residues. The CDR3 region has the DNA TGTGCCAGCAGCTTGAGAAGGCTAGCGGGCGGCAATGAGCAGTTCTTC. Its translation: CASSLRRLAGGNEQFF.

The chain is built from TRBV10-2 and TRBJ2-1; TRBD1 matches at 9 bases. The CDR3 loop spans 18 amino acids. With 4 bases clipped from V and 6 bases from J, the junction kept 16 bases outside the gene matches. Germline V gene sequence: CDR1 WSHSY, CDR2 SAAADI. CDR3 protein: CASSALSRGQGMGNEQFF. CDR3 DNA sequence: TGCGCCAGCAGTGCCCTTAGTAGGGGACAGGGTATGGGCAATGAGCAGTTCTTC.

This chain links TRBV2 with TRBJ1-5, with 8 bases that match TRBD1. There are 16 residues in the CDR3. Trimming took 6 bases from V and 2 from J; bases not matched to a gene: 9. CDR1 and CDR2 from the germline V gene are SNHLY and FYNNEI. The CDR3 DNA reads TGTGCCAGCAGCGCAGGGGGCGCAAGGGGCAATCAGCCCCAGCATTTT. It encodes CASSAGGARGNQPQHF.

This sequence joins TRBV7-9 and TRBJ1-2; possible D gene TRBD1, 5 bases. The germline V gene encodes CDR1 SEHNR and CDR2 FQNEAQ (reference sequence). The CDR3 spans 14 residues. V was shortened by 0 bases and J by 3 bases, with 8 bases between the two germline ends. The CDR3 DNA follows: TGTGCCAGCAGCTTAGCGGAGGGGTACTATGGCTACACCTTC. Its protein product is CASSLAEGYYGYTF.

J is TRBJ2-1 and V is TRBV10-3; 12 bases map to TRBD2. The CDR3 length is 13 residues. Germline CDR1 ENHRY, CDR2 SYGVKD. The J segment lost 6 bases and the V segment lost 11 bases, leaving 5 bases of the junction unmatched. CDR3 sequence (DNA): TGTGCCGCTAGCGGGGGGGCAAGCAATGAGCAGTTCTTC. Protein: CAASGGASNEQFF.

A few counts support this clone. The chain is built from TRBV15 and TRBJ1-5; D is possibly TRBD1 (6 bases). The CDR3 is 16 residues long. Trimming shortened V by 3 bases and J by 4 bases, and 16 bases separated the two germline ends. The germline gives CDR1 LNHNV, CDR2 YYDKDF (reference sequence). CDR3 DNA sequence: TGTGCCACCAGCAGCCTGACAGGAGAGACGAATCAGCCCCAGCATTTT. Translating gives CATSSLTGETNQPQHF. The full variable domain, rest sourced from reference TRBV15 and TRBJ1-5, is DAMVIQNPRYQVTQFGKPVTLSCSQTLNHNVMYWYQQKSSQAPKLLFHYYDKDFNNEADTPDNFQSRRPNTSFCFLDIRSPGLGDTAMYLCATSSLTGETNQPQHFGDGTRLSIL.

The rearrangement uses TRBV2 and TRBJ2-3, with 7 positions matching TRBD2. After removal of 9 bases from V and 0 bases from J, the junction contained 6 bases not matched to a gene. CDR3 length equals 14 residues. Germline CDR1 SNHLY, CDR2 FYNNEI. In DNA form, the CDR3 reads TGTGCCAGTCAGAGCGGGGTAAGCACAGATACGCAGTATTTT. Protein product: CASQSGVSTDTQYF.

The table lists this clone with a count of one. The J gene is TRBJ2-3, the V gene TRBV19; D possibly corresponds to TRBD1 (6 bases). Trimming stripped 3 bases from V and 4 bases from J, with 14 bases between. This CDR3 has 15 residues. Germline V CDR1 and CDR2: LNHDA, SQIVND (reference sequence). As DNA, the CDR3 is TGTGCCAGTAGTATCCTACAGGGCGGGCCAGATACGCAGTATTTT. Amino acids: CASSILQGGPDTQYF. Supplemented by reference TRBV19 and TRBJ2-3, the full variable domain reads DGGITQSPKYLFRKEGQNVTLSCEQNLNHDAMYWYRQDPGQGLRLIYYSQIVNDFQKGDIAEGYSVSREKKESFPLTVTSAQKNPTAFYLCASSILQGGPDTQYFGPGTRLTVL.

The rearrangement links TRBV28 to TRBJ1-2, with no clear D. Deletions cut 6 bases from V and 4 bases from J, with 15 bases between. From germline, CDR1 is MDHEN and CDR2 SYDVKM. The CDR3 has 14 residues. The CDR3 sequence is CASSVLRSPYGYTF. The CDR3 DNA reads TGTGCCAGCAGCGTCCTCAGATCCCCCTATGGCTACACCTTC.

The genes are TRBV6-5 and TRBJ2-2, with D tentatively TRBD2 (6 bases). The CDR3 has 14 residues. Per germline, CDR1 MNHEY and CDR2 SVGAGI. Trimming took off 7 bases at V and 7 bases at J, with 16 bases between the two ends. CDR3 DNA sequence: TGTGCCAGCACTCGGGACTTCGTGGGCGGGGAGCTGTTTTTT. It translates to CASTRDFVGGELFF.

CDR3 bases: TGTGCCAGCAGTTTCGGATTTTGGACTAGCGGGATCCGCGAGCAGTACTTC. Translation: CASSFGFWTSGIREQYF. The chain combines TRBV28 with TRBJ2-7; 12 bases line up with TRBD2. This CDR3 is built from 17 residues. The germline CDR1 and CDR2 sequences are MDHEN and SYDVKM. V was pared by 3 bases and J by 6 bases, with 12 bases of the junction left unmatched. Drawing the rest from reference TRBV28 and TRBJ2-7, the complete variable domain is DVKVTQSSRYLVKRTGEKVFLECVQDMDHENMFWYRQDPGLGLRLIYFSYDVKMKEKGDIPEGYSVSREKKERFSLILESASTNQTSMYLCASSFGFWTSGIREQYFGPGTRLTVT.

In this sample, this clone turned up a few times. This chain links TRBV28 with TRBJ2-1; D is unresolved. Trimming removed 6 bases from V and 4 bases from J, with 7 bases in between. The CDR3 has 12 amino acids. Germline V lookup: CDR1 MDHEN, CDR2 SYDVKM. In nucleotides, the CDR3 is TGTGCCAGCAGACTCCAATACAATGAGCAGTTCTTC. It encodes CASRLQYNEQFF.

This sequence joins TRBV7-8 and TRBJ1-1, with a weak D call TRBD1 (5 bases). Germline loops: CDR1 SGHVS, CDR2 FQNEAQ. V lost 4 bases to trimming and J lost 4 bases, with 16 bases between them. This CDR3 has 15 residues. CDR3 nucleotides: TGTGCCAGCAGCTCCCAATTCGGGGGTTTCACTGAAGCTTTCTTT. This translates into CASSSQFGGFTEAFF.

The V gene is TRBV19, the J gene TRBJ2-7; TRBD2 is a possible D gene (6 bases). Per germline, CDR1 LNHDA and CDR2 SQIVND (reference sequence). This CDR3 is 13 amino acids long. V was clipped by 5 bases and J by 5 bases, with 13 bases between them. CDR3 sequence: CASSFTGVDEQYF. CDR3 nucleotide sequence: TGTGCCAGTAGTTTCACGGGGGTCGACGAGCAGTACTTC.

This sequence joins TRBV24-1 and TRBJ1-5, with a tentative D call TRBD1 (5 bases). Trimming cost V 2 bases and J 5 bases, with 12 bases left between them. Germline V gene sequence: CDR1 KGHDR, CDR2 SFDVKD. The CDR3 extends over 15 amino acids. CDR3 in amino acids: CATSDSRGGDQPQHF. The CDR3 coding sequence is TGTGCCACCAGTGATTCCCGCGGGGGGGATCAGCCCCAGCATTTT.

The rearrangement links TRBV5-5 to TRBJ1-3; D gene uncertain. The germline V and J ends were trimmed by 6 bases and 0 bases, with 22 bases remaining between them. CDR1 is SGHKS, CDR2 YYEKEE, per germline (reference sequence). This CDR3 is 18 amino acids long. The CDR3 region has the DNA TGTGCCAGCAACCTCCCCTCGAACTTGGCAGGCTCTGGAAACACCATATATTTT. This sequence encodes CASNLPSNLAGSGNTIYF.

The rearrangement links TRBV5-6 to TRBJ2-2; TRBD2 aligns across 13 bases. Germline loops: CDR1 SGHDT, CDR2 YYEEEE. Trimming at V came to 3 bases and at J to 2 bases, leaving 7 bases not matched to a gene. This CDR3 contains 18 residues. In DNA form, the CDR3 reads TGTGCCAGCAGCTCAGGACTAGCGGGGGTCCTAAACACCGGGGAGCTGTTTTTT. This translates into CASSSGLAGVLNTGELFF.

The rearrangement uses TRBV7-9 and TRBJ2-7; D is perhaps TRBD1 (5 bases). Germline CDR1 SEHNR, CDR2 FQNEAQ (reference sequence). V was clipped by 4 bases and J by 3 bases, with 10 bases between them. CDR3 length: 13 amino acids. The CDR3 sequence is CASSSTDRYEQYF. CDR3 nucleotide sequence: TGTGCCAGCAGCTCGACAGACCGCTACGAGCAGTACTTC.

The genes are TRBV5-8 and TRBJ1-2; D possibly corresponds to TRBD1 (6 bases). The CDR3 has 15 amino acids. The germline V and J ends were trimmed by 1 base and 3 bases, with 13 bases remaining between them. Germline loops: CDR1 SGHTS, CDR2 YDEGEE. CDR3 residues: CASSLTGQLDYGYTF. CDR3 bases: TGTGCCAGCAGCTTGACCGGACAGTTGGACTATGGCTACACCTTC.

The chain uses TRBV7-9 and TRBJ1-1; D perhaps matches TRBD1 (5 bases). Trimming pared 4 bases from V and 1 base from J, leaving 16 bases between. Germline CDR1 and CDR2: SEHNR and FQNEAQ (reference sequence). This CDR3 is 16 amino acids long. CDR3 sequence (DNA): TGTGCCAGCAGCTCGTATGGGGGGTCTGGGAACACTGAAGCTTTCTTT. This gives the protein CASSSYGGSGNTEAFF.

This chain links TRBV19 with TRBJ1-1; 7 nucleotides line up with TRBD1. CDR1 is LNHDA, CDR2 SQIVND, per germline (reference sequence). The CDR3 sequence is 12 residues long. V lost 10 bases, J lost 8 bases, and 10 bases stayed unmatched. CDR3: CATRGTASEAFF. Here the CDR3 DNA reads TGTGCCACCCGTGGGACAGCCTCAGAAGCTTTCTTT.